These T cell receptor beta chains were read from a single sample in a study of identical twins. MiXCR, applied by TCRdb to the 5' RACE reads, yields one record per CDR3 protein. The table has hundreds of thousands of distinct CDR3 sequences, approximately 7% seen once; the top ten hold around 3.4%. These records were also assigned to another study, of yellow fever vaccine responses in identical twins.

The material sequenced was memory (CD45RO+) T cells sorted from blood. These receptors all stem from a woman between 18 and 30 years old in good health. CDR3s include the opening cysteine and the closing phenylalanine or tryptophan. D genes are given only for firm matches. Clone size appears in some rows only: once, few, many, or a class for an expanded clone.

-	TRBV12-3/TRBV12-4	18	many	TRBJ1-5	TGTGCCAGCAGTTACAGCAGCGTCCTTGGTTTTCCATCGGGGCCCCAGCATTTT	CASSYSSVLGFPSGPQHF
-	TRBV29-1	13	many	TRBJ1-2	TGCAGCGCCGAGGAGGGGCCGTACGCTGGCTACACCTTC	CSAEEGPYAGYTF
-	TRBV6-5	13	-	TRBJ2-3	TGTGCCAGCAGTTATCCGGGCACAGATACGCAGTATTTT	CASSYPGTDTQYF
-	TRBV6-5	14	-	TRBJ1-1	TGTGCCAGCAGTTACTCGACTGGGAGCACTGAAGCTTTCTTT	CASSYSTGSTEAFF
TRBD2	TRBV7-9	16	few	TRBJ2-1	TGTGCCAGCAGCTTAATCTTGCGGGGGACCTACAATGAGCAGTTCTTC	CASSLILRGTYNEQFF
TRBD2	TRBV4-1	17	-	TRBJ2-1	TGCGCCAGCAGCCAAGATTTTACTAGCGGGAGGTTAGGTGAGCAGTTCTTC	CASSQDFTSGRLGEQFF
TRBD1	TRBV9	16	many	TRBJ1-4	TGTGCCAGCAGCGGGGGACAGCCAGGGATTAATGAAAAACTGTTTTTT	CASSGGQPGINEKLFF
-	TRBV7-9	13	-	TRBJ1-2	TGTGCCAGCGCGGAGGAGCCAATTAAAGGCTACACCTTC	CASAEEPIKGYTF
-	TRBV7-9	13	many	TRBJ1-2	TGTGCCAGCAGCTTGTCTGGGGGCGATGGCTACACCTTC	CASSLSGGDGYTF
-	TRBV12-3/TRBV12-4	14	-	TRBJ1-2	TGTGCCAGCAGTTTAGCTACAGGGAACTATGGCTACACCTTC	CASSLATGNYGYTF
-	TRBV20-1	12	-	TRBJ1-1	TGCAGTGCCCGGGGCCCCATTGCGGAAGCTTTCTTT	CSARGPIAEAFF
TRBD1	TRBV5-6	14	-	TRBJ1-2	TGTGCCAGCAGCCCGGACAGGGGAGTTTATGGCTACACCTTC	CASSPDRGVYGYTF
-	TRBV14	16	many	TRBJ2-5	TGTGCCAGCAGCCACAACCCTGGTTTACGGGCGGAGACCCAGTACTTC	CASSHNPGLRAETQYF
TRBD2	TRBV20-1	16	-	TRBJ2-3	TGCAGGACTAACAAAGAGGCTAGCGGTTCCACAGATACGCAGTATTTT	CRTNKEASGSTDTQYF
-	TRBV15	14	many	TRBJ2-2	TGTGCCACCAGCAGAATGTCAAGTACCGGGGAGCTGTTTTTT	CATSRMSSTGELFF
-	TRBV2	16	many	TRBJ1-6	TGTGCCAGCAGTGAAGTGAAAGCCAACTATAATTCACCCCTCCACTTT	CASSEVKANYNSPLHF
TRBD1	TRBV6-5	15	few	TRBJ1-1	TGTGCCAGCAGTCACACGGGGACAGGGAACACTGAAGCTTTCTTT	CASSHTGTGNTEAFF
-	TRBV13	14	-	TRBJ1-2	TGTGCCAGCAGCCTTAGGAATAGGGGGTTTGGCTACACCTTC	CASSLRNRGFGYTF
TRBD1	TRBV7-9	12	many	TRBJ2-1	TGTGCCAGCAGACACGACAGGGGTGAGCAGTTCTTC	CASRHDRGEQFF
-	TRBV5-1	15	many	TRBJ2-6	TGCGCCAGCAGCTTGGAGCGGACTGGGGCCAACGTCCTGACTTTC	CASSLERTGANVLTF
-	TRBV28	14	few	TRBJ2-7	TGTGCCAGCAGTAACTCACTGGGGATCTACGAGCAGTACTTC	CASSNSLGIYEQYF
-	TRBV28	18	few	TRBJ2-1	TGTGCCAGCAGTTCCGAGCGAAGGGACCTAAGCTCCTACAATGAGCAGTTCTTC	CASSSERRDLSSYNEQFF
TRBD2	TRBV12-3/TRBV12-4	16	-	TRBJ2-5	TGTGCCAGCAGTTTAAGGGTAGCGGGGAGCCAAGAGACCCAGTACTTC	CASSLRVAGSQETQYF
-	TRBV20-1	14	-	TRBJ1-1	TGCAGTGCTAGAGATCGAGGGCCTAGGTCAGAAGCTTTCTTT	CSARDRGPRSEAFF
TRBD1	TRBV7-9	15	many	TRBJ2-3	TGTGCCAGCAGCGCGACAGGGTGGTGCACAGATACGCAGTATTTT	CASSATGWCTDTQYF
-	TRBV20-1	12	many	TRBJ1-1	TGCAGTGCCCCCGCTTGGAACACTGAAGCTTTCTTT	CSAPAWNTEAFF
-	TRBV5-1	12	-	TRBJ2-7	TGCGCCAGCAGCTTGCCCGGAAGGGAGCAGTACTTC	CASSLPGREQYF
TRBD2	TRBV7-9	16	few	TRBJ2-1	TGTGCCAGCAGCTTAGTTCAGGCTAGCGGGGTTAATGAGCAGTTCTTC	CASSLVQASGVNEQFF
-	TRBV13	15	-	TRBJ2-5	TGTGCCAGCAGCCCCGGGAGTTCATCTCGAGAGACCCAGTACTTC	CASSPGSSSRETQYF
TRBD2	TRBV12-3/TRBV12-4	17	-	TRBJ2-5	TGTGCCAGCAGTTTAACGGTAGCGGGGGGGCCAAAAGAGACCCAGTACTTC	CASSLTVAGGPKETQYF
-	TRBV15	15	few	TRBJ1-4	TGTGCCACCAGCAGAGGAAGTACAGGGCAGGAAAAACTGTTTTTT	CATSRGSTGQEKLFF
TRBD1	TRBV5-1	17	-	TRBJ2-2	TGCGCCAGCTCTTCCGGGACAGGGGCCTTGAACACCGGGGAGCTGTTTTTT	CASSSGTGALNTGELFF
TRBD1	TRBV12-3/TRBV12-4	15	many	TRBJ2-1	TGTGCCAGCAGTTTAGTAGGGACAGGGGTCCCTGAGCAGTTCTTC	CASSLVGTGVPEQFF
-	TRBV28	13	-	TRBJ2-2	TGTGCCAGCAGTTTGGGGTGGGCCGGGGAGCTGTTTTTT	CASSLGWAGELFF
-	TRBV20-1	14	few	TRBJ2-5	TGCAGTGCTAGAGATTCGCGGCAGCAAGAGACCCAGTACTTC	CSARDSRQQETQYF
TRBD2	TRBV11-2	14	-	TRBJ2-5	TGTGCCAGCAGCCGAGCGGGGACCCAAGAGACCCAGTACTTC	CASSRAGTQETQYF
-	TRBV14	13	few	TRBJ1-1	TGTGCCAGCAGCCAAGATTTGTGGGGGGGAGCTTTCTTT	CASSQDLWGGAFF
TRBD1	TRBV2	15	many	TRBJ2-3	TGTGCCAGTTCAGCCAGGGGGCGGGACACAGATACGCAGTATTTT	CASSARGRDTDTQYF
TRBD1	TRBV7-8	13	-	TRBJ2-7	TGTGCCAGCAGCCCCCACAGGGGTCACGAGCAGTACTTC	CASSPHRGHEQYF
-	TRBV5-1	14	many	TRBJ2-3	TGCGCCAGCAGCTTGTCGGAGAGCACAGATACGCAGTATTTT	CASSLSESTDTQYF
-	TRBV5-1	13	many	TRBJ2-2	TGCGCCAGCAGCGTGATGAACACCGGGGAGCTGTTTTTT	CASSVMNTGELFF
TRBD2	TRBV4-1	15	many	TRBJ2-7	TGCGCCAGCAGCCAACAAAGCGGGAACTCCTACGAGCAGTACTTC	CASSQQSGNSYEQYF
TRBD1	TRBV28	15	-	TRBJ1-2	TGTGCCAGCGTATCCGGGACAGGGGGGATCTATGGCTACACCTTC	CASVSGTGGIYGYTF
-	TRBV25-1	17	many	TRBJ1-6	TGTGCCAGCGGGGACATGGGCGCTAGCTCCTATAATTCACCCCTCCACTTT	CASGDMGASSYNSPLHF
-	TRBV12-3/TRBV12-4	15	-	TRBJ2-2	TGTGCCAGCAGTTTCGGCAGGGTATTCGCCGGGGAGCTGTTTTTT	CASSFGRVFAGELFF
-	TRBV28	13	-	TRBJ2-7	TGTGCCAGCATAAGGGGGTCCCCCTACGAGCAGTACTTC	CASIRGSPYEQYF
-	TRBV6-5	11	-	TRBJ2-7	TGTGCCAGCGGGAGTAACTACGAGCAGTACTTC	CASGSNYEQYF
-	TRBV29-1	13	many	TRBJ2-1	TGCAGCGTTGAAGCGGAACCTTACAATGAGCAGTTCTTC	CSVEAEPYNEQFF
TRBD2	TRBV3-1	14	-	TRBJ2-5	TGTGCCAGCAGCCAAGTTGGCGGGGGAGAGACCCAGTACTTC	CASSQVGGGETQYF
-	TRBV20-1	16	-	TRBJ2-1	TGCAGTGCTACCGGAGGGGGAGGGCCCCTCGCAATTGAGCAGTTCTTC	CSATGGGGPLAIEQFF
-	TRBV7-9	14	-	TRBJ1-2	TGTGCCAGCAGCTTAGTCCAGGGAGGCTATGGCTACACCTTC	CASSLVQGGYGYTF
-	TRBV28	14	few	TRBJ1-1	TGTGCCAGCAGTGGCACAGCGCGGGGCACTGAAGCTTTCTTT	CASSGTARGTEAFF